The 27 T cell receptor beta chains below all came from one sample that was sequenced in a study of vaccination effects on CD4 cells after COVID-19. Their cognate antigens are unknown. Once cultured for about 9 days, the cells underwent separation to obtain CD4+ T cells. The vaccine given was either BNT162b2 or mRNA-1273, in two doses. Clones were sequenced by immunoSEQ multiplex PCR, and TCRdb holds only the in-frame ones, with some missing. The sample carries about 40,000 clones, under 70% recorded once. The sequenced sample was CD4+ T cells from PBMCs cultured without peptide, obtained after COVID-19 vaccination. These receptors were collected from a human donor who received a COVID-19 vaccine.

V and J are TRBV18 and TRBJ1-1, with 12 bases lining up with TRBD1. The V segment lost 4 bases and the J segment 3 bases; nucleotides outside the gene matches: 6. This CDR3 comprises 16 residues. From germline, CDR1 is KGHSH and CDR2 LQKENI. The CDR3 is CASSLPGTGGYTEAFF. The CDR3 nucleotides read TGTGCCAGCTCACTTCCCGGGACAGGGGGCTACACTGAAGCTTTCTTT.

The rearrangement joins TRBV7-8 to TRBJ2-7, with 10 bases identical to TRBD1. Trimming took 5 bases from V and 3 from J; bases not matched to a gene: 4. The germline V gene has CDR1 SGHVS and CDR2 FQNEAQ. The CDR3 is 14 residues long. CDR3 protein: CASSPGQGNYEQYF. The CDR3 nucleotides are TGTGCCAGCAGCCCGGGACAGGGGAACTACGAGCAGTACTTC.

This sequence joins TRBV19 and TRBJ1-6; D gene uncertain. This CDR3 contains 14 residues. The ends were cut back, 7 bases at V and 8 bases at J, with 15 bases in the middle. CDR1 is LNHDA, CDR2 SQIVND, per germline (reference sequence). CDR3 sequence reads: CASIPRLWYSPLHF. In DNA, the CDR3 is TGTGCCAGTATCCCGAGACTATGGTATTCACCCCTCCACTTT.

This clone has a handful of counts. The chain employs TRBV29-1 and TRBJ2-1, with D possibly matching TRBD2 (5 bases). Germline V lookup: CDR1 SQVTM, CDR2 ANQGSEA. Deletions cut 1 base from V and 12 bases from J, with 13 bases between. CDR3 size: 12 residues. CDR3: CSVEGGLGWQFF. The CDR3 DNA is TGCAGCGTTGAAGGCGGGTTGGGCTGGCAGTTCTTC.

J is TRBJ2-5 and V is TRBV18; the D gene is possibly TRBD1 (5 bases). The germline V gene encodes CDR1 KGHSH and CDR2 LQKENI. The V end lost 1 base, the J end lost 5 bases, and 8 bases lay between the germline ends. CDR3 length: 13 residues. The DNA of the CDR3 is TGTGCCAGCTCACCACAGGGGATCGAGACCCAGTACTTC. As protein: CASSPQGIETQYF.

The gene calls are TRBV15 and TRBJ1-4; no clear D. The CDR3 has 14 amino acids. The V gene's germline CDR1 is LNHNV and CDR2 YYDKDF (reference sequence). Trimming removed 3 bases at V and 3 bases at J, with 8 bases between. CDR3 loop: CATSSEVPNEKLFF. In nucleotides, the CDR3 is TGTGCCACCAGCAGTGAGGTTCCTAATGAAAAACTGTTTTTT.

The V gene is TRBV5-1, the J gene TRBJ2-7; 8 nucleotides agree with TRBD1. Germline V gives CDR1 SGHRS, CDR2 YFSETQ. The J segment lost 7 bases and the V segment lost 3 bases, leaving 9 bases of the junction unmatched. This CDR3 contains 14 residues. CDR3 sequence reads: CASSSRGPPGEQYF. The CDR3, as DNA: TGCGCCAGCAGCTCCAGGGGGCCCCCTGGGGAGCAGTACTTC.

The V gene is TRBV6-5, the J gene TRBJ1-4; the D is unclear. V dropped 5 bases and J dropped 0 bases, with 10 bases sitting between them. The CDR3 has 15 amino acids. From germline, CDR1 is MNHEY and CDR2 SVGAGI. The CDR3 reads CASSPRRATNEKLFF. CDR3 nucleotides: TGTGCCAGCAGTCCCCGTCGGGCAACTAATGAAAAACTGTTTTTT.

For this clone: This same CDR3 is encoded by further DNA sequences in the sample. This chain connects TRBV12-3 or TRBV12-4 to TRBJ1-2; possibly TRBD1 for D (5 bases). The CDR3 loop spans 13 amino acids. The germline V and J ends were trimmed by 0 bases and 5 bases, with 7 bases remaining between them. This CDR3 reads CASSLAGPYGYTF. The DNA of the CDR3 is TGTGCCAGCAGTTTAGCGGGGCCATATGGCTACACCTTC.

This clone showed up just once. V and J are TRBV7-9 and TRBJ1-2; D is ambiguous. V dropped 5 bases and J dropped 0 bases, with 16 bases sitting between them. The CDR3 spans 16 residues. Germline CDR1 is SEHNR and CDR2 is FQNEAQ (reference sequence). For the CDR3, the DNA is TGTGCCAGCAGCGGAGGACCCCGGAGTGCTAACTATGGCTACACCTTC. Encoded protein: CASSGGPRSANYGYTF.

The chain joins TRBV12-3 or TRBV12-4 to TRBJ1-2, with unresolved D. This CDR3 comprises 12 residues. V lost 5 bases, J lost 7 bases, and 11 bases lay in between. This CDR3 reads CASSGGLSGYTF. CDR3 bases: TGTGCCAGCAGTGGCGGACTCTCTGGCTACACCTTC.

J is TRBJ2-7 and V is TRBV19; 9 bases map to TRBD1. Germline V gives CDR1 LNHDA, CDR2 SQIVND (reference sequence). This CDR3 has 14 residues. Trimming at V came to 3 bases and at J to 2 bases, leaving 2 bases not matched to a gene. This CDR3 reads CASSIRTGAYEQYF. The DNA for the CDR3 is TGTGCCAGTAGTATCCGGACAGGGGCCTACGAGCAGTACTTC.

The chain combines TRBV10-3 with TRBJ1-5, with 7 bases lining up with TRBD1. This CDR3 has 15 amino acids. Losses at the gene ends were 6 bases for V and 0 bases for J; bases not matched to a gene: 5. CDR1 is ENHRY, CDR2 SYGVKD, per germline. The CDR3: CAISRDRSSNQPQHF. The CDR3 DNA sequence: TGTGCCATCAGCCGGGACAGATCTAGCAATCAGCCCCAGCATTTT.

The CDR3 DNA sequence: TGTGCCAGCAGACGGGGACAGAACGGGGCCGGGGAGCTGTTTTTT. This codes for CASRRGQNGAGELFF. The gene calls are TRBV27 and TRBJ2-2; 7 positions match TRBD1. There are 15 residues in the CDR3. After removal of 6 bases from V and 6 bases from J, the junction contained 10 bases not matched to a gene. CDR1 is MNHEY and CDR2 is SMNVEV in the germline V gene (reference sequence).

The table lists this clone with a count of one. This chain uses TRBV19 with TRBJ1-2, with 10 positions matching TRBD1. The CDR3 length is 15 residues. V lost 5 bases to trimming and J lost 6 bases; unmatched junction nucleotides: 9. CDR1 LNHDA and CDR2 SQIVND come from the germline V gene (reference sequence). The CDR3 DNA reads as TGTGCCAGTAGTGCGACAGGGGGCGTTTGGGATGGCTACACCTTC. This gives the protein CASSATGGVWDGYTF.

This sequence joins TRBV6-1 and TRBJ2-1, with 8 bases that match TRBD2. V shed 4 bases and J 4 bases; nucleotides not matched to a gene: 9. Germline-derived CDR1 and CDR2 are MNHNS and SASEGT. The CDR3 runs 16 residues. CDR3 region: CASSGEGSGTYNEQFF. In DNA, the CDR3 is TGTGCCAGCAGTGGGGAGGGTAGCGGGACATACAATGAGCAGTTCTTC.

The chain employs TRBV6-5 and TRBJ1-3, with D hard to call. The germline gives CDR1 MNHEY, CDR2 SVGAGI. The germline V and J ends were trimmed by 5 bases and 13 bases, with 12 bases remaining between them. This CDR3 has 11 residues. The CDR3 DNA sequence: TGTGCCAGCAGTACAGACTATGCGATATATTTT. This gives the protein CASSTDYAIYF.

The V gene is TRBV5-1, the J gene TRBJ2-3; 9 bases are a match to TRBD2. The CDR3 consists of 14 residues. Germline values: CDR1 SGHRS, CDR2 YFSETQ. V shed 10 bases, J shed 4 bases, and the junction held 10 bases outside the gene matches. CDR3 in amino acids: CASSIAGEADTQYF. The DNA of the CDR3 is TGCGCCTCCTCAATAGCGGGAGAGGCAGATACGCAGTATTTT.

The chain combines TRBV25-1 with TRBJ2-7; D might be TRBD2 (5 bases). V was shortened by 0 bases and J by 6 bases, with 12 bases between the two germline ends. Germline V gives CDR1 MGHDK, CDR2 SYGVNS. CDR3 length: 14 amino acids. CDR3 coding DNA: TGTGCCAGCAGTGAATATGCTAGCTTTGGCGAGCAGTACTTC. Translated: CASSEYASFGEQYF.

CDR3 sequence (DNA): TGCAGTGCTAGTACAGATAACTATGGCTACACCTTC. Translated: CSASTDNYGYTF. The chain combines TRBV20-1 with TRBJ1-2, with D unresolved. Germline V gene lookup returns CDR1 DFQATT and CDR2 SNEGSKA (reference sequence). This CDR3 region has 12 residues. The V and J ends lost 3 bases and 1 base respectively, with 6 bases between them.

CDR3 coding DNA: TGTGCCAGCTCACCCGTTACGCGAGTATCCCAAGAGACCCAGTACTTC. Protein sequence: CASSPVTRVSQETQYF. The V and J genes are TRBV18 and TRBJ2-5, with D unclear. This CDR3 spans 16 amino acids. CDR1 is KGHSH and CDR2 is LQKENI in the germline V gene. Trimming shortened V by 3 bases and J by 1 base, and 15 bases separated the two germline ends. The complete variable domain, with remaining parts taken from reference TRBV18 and TRBJ2-5, reads NAGVMQNPRHLVRRRGQEARLRCSPMKGHSHVYWYRQLPEEGLKFMVYLQKENIIDESGMPKERFSAEFPKEGPSILRIQQVVRGDSAAYFCASSPVTRVSQETQYFGPGTRLLVL.

The J gene is TRBJ2-5, the V gene TRBV2; perhaps TRBD2 as D (5 bases). This CDR3 has 13 residues. Trimming left V 7 bases short and J 4 bases short, with 13 bases between. The germline V gene has CDR1 SNHLY and CDR2 FYNNEI. In DNA, the CDR3 is TGTGCCAGCAACGCACTAGAGGGAGAGACCCAGTACTTC. Protein: CASNALEGETQYF.

The V call is TRBV11-3, the J call TRBJ2-1; 7 bases map to TRBD1. This CDR3 spans 16 amino acids. Germline assignment: CDR1 SGHNT and CDR2 YENEEA. J gave up 8 bases and V 0 bases, and 10 bases lay outside the gene matches. The CDR3, as DNA: TGTGCCAGCAGCTTAGAAGTGACAGGGAGCGGCGATGAGCAGTTCTTC. Protein product: CASSLEVTGSGDEQFF.

The J gene is TRBJ2-5, the V gene TRBV5-1; 8 bases align to TRBD2. V gave up 7 bases and J gave up 5 bases; unmatched junction bases: 13. The germline V gene has CDR1 SGHRS and CDR2 YFSETQ. This CDR3 is 15 amino acids long. CDR3 protein: CASEQSGSVIETQYF. CDR3 nucleotides: TGCGCCAGCGAACAAAGCGGGAGTGTAATTGAGACCCAGTACTTC.

The table lists this clone with a few counts. The chain combines TRBV6-5 with TRBJ2-7; possible D gene TRBD1, 5 bases. Germline CDR1 is MNHEY and CDR2 is SVGAGI. The CDR3 loop spans 13 amino acids. Trimming removed 5 bases from V and 2 bases from J, with 10 bases in between. CDR3 loop: CASSTGHAYEQYF. CDR3 DNA sequence: TGTGCCAGCAGTACTGGACACGCCTACGAGCAGTACTTC.

This clone was seen a few times. V is TRBV7-2 and J is TRBJ1-2; 7 nucleotides agree with TRBD1. V was clipped by 5 bases and J by 4 bases; unmatched bases: 10. Looked up from germline, CDR1 is SGHTA and CDR2 is FQGNSA. This CDR3 has 15 residues. As DNA, the CDR3 is TGTGCCAGCAGCCTCCAGGGGGGAGATGGCTATGGCTACACCTTC. Its protein product is CASSLQGGDGYGYTF.

The chain couples TRBV3-1 (or the pseudogene TRBV3-2) to TRBJ2-3; 13 nucleotides agree with TRBD2. The junction had 5 bases not matched to a gene; V was cut back by 3 bases and J by 8 bases. From germline, CDR1 is LGHDT and CDR2 YNNKEL (reference sequence). The CDR3 sequence is 15 residues long. The CDR3 bases are TGTGCCAGCAGCCAGGACGGACTAGCGGGGGTTACGCAGTATTTT. Its translation: CASSQDGLAGVTQYF.